This T cell receptor (beta chain) was sequenced during a study of graft-versus-host responses after intestinal transplantation. The repertoire was sequenced with immunoSEQ multiplex PCR; TCRdb's copy has only in-frame clones and lacks some. The sample lists over 75,000 clones; roughly 84% were seen once. Germline V lookup: CDR1 MNHEY, CDR2 SMNVEV (reference sequence). Trimming pared 5 bases from V and 4 bases from J, leaving 11 bases between. The CDR3 consists of 14 residues. Points on this clone: The antigen remains unidentified.

The input for sequencing was unstimulated CD8+ T cells sorted from spleen or lymph node cells, taken before transplant. The clonotype was recovered from a human donor who was the organ donor for an intestinal transplant. The chain couples TRBV27 to TRBJ2-2, with no clear D. The CDR3 bases are TGTGCCAGCAGTCCGCCTCCAGGCACCGGGGAGCTGTTTTTT. It encodes CASSPPPGTGELFF.